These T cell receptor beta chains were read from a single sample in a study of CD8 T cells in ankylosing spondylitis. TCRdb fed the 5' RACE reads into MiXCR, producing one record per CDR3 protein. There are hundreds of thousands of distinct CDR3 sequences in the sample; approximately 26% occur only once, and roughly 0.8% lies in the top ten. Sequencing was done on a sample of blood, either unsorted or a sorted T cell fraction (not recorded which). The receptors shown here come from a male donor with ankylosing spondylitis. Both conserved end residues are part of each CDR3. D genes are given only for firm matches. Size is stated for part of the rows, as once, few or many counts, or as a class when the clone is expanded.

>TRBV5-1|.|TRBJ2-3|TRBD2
CASSLALAGGPSDTQYF
TGCGCCAGCAGCTTGGCACTAGCGGGAGGGCCATCAGATACGCAGTATTTT
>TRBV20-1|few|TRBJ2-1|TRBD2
CSASLASGRVYNEQFF
TGCAGTGCTAGTCTCGCTAGCGGGAGGGTCTACAATGAGCAGTTCTTC
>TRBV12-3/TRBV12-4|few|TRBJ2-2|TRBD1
CASSRQGPGELFF
TGTGCCAGCAGTAGACAGGGACCCGGGGAGCTGTTTTTT
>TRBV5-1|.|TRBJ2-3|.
CASRAGGHTDTQYF
TGCGCCAGCAGAGCAGGGGGGCACACAGATACGCAGTATTTT
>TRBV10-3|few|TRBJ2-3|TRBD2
CAISEGAGETDTQYF
TGTGCCATCAGTGAAGGAGCGGGAGAAACAGATACGCAGTATTTT
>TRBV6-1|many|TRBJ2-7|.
CASSARDLYEQYF
TGTGCCAGCAGTGCCCGGGACCTATACGAGCAGTACTTC
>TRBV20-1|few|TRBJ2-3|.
CSASRVHRADTQYF
TGCAGTGCTTCGCGGGTTCACCGAGCAGATACGCAGTATTTT
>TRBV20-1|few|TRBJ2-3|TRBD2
CSARRTSHTDTQYF
TGCAGTGCTAGAAGGACTAGCCACACAGATACGCAGTATTTT
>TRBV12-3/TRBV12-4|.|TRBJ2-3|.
CASRVGGGTDTQYF
TGTGCCAGCAGGGTCGGAGGGGGCACAGATACGCAGTATTTT
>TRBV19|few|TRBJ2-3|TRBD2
CASSTPGAGGDTQYF
TGTGCCAGTAGTACCCCGGGGGCGGGAGGAGATACGCAGTATTTT
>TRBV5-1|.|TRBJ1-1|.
CASSPRTQTMNTEAFF
TGCGCCAGCAGCCCCAGGACCCAGACGATGAACACTGAAGCTTTCTTT
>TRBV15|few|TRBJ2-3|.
CATSRDPSAKYTQYF
TGTGCCACCAGCAGAGATCCCTCAGCGAAATATACGCAGTATTTT
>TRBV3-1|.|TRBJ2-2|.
CASSQSALGPYGELFF
TGTGCCAGCAGCCAATCGGCCCTAGGGCCCTACGGGGAGCTGTTTTTT
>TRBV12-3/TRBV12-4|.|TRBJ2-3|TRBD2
CASSFPSGRTDTQYF
TGTGCCAGCAGTTTTCCTAGCGGACGCACAGATACGCAGTATTTT
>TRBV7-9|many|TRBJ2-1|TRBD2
CASSLLAGANEQFF
TGTGCCAGCAGCTTATTAGCGGGAGCCAATGAGCAGTTCTTC
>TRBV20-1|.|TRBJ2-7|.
CSATPFAQRRPYEQYF
TGCAGTGCGACCCCCTTTGCCCAGCGGAGACCCTACGAGCAGTACTTC
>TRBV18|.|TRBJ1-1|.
CASSLDSFRNTEAFF
TGTGCCAGCTCATTGGACAGTTTCAGGAACACTGAAGCTTTCTTT
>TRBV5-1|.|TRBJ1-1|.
CASSRSARDTEAFF
TGCGCCAGCAGCAGGAGTGCCCGGGACACTGAAGCTTTCTTT
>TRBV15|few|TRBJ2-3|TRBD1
CATSRQGRLGDTQYF
TGTGCCACCAGCCGACAGGGTCGACTCGGGGATACGCAGTATTTT
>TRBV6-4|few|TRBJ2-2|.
CASKDIANTGELFF
TGTGCCAGCAAGGACATAGCGAACACCGGGGAGCTGTTTTTT
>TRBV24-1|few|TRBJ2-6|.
CATSDSGNRANVLTF
TGTGCCACCAGTGATTCAGGAAATAGGGCCAACGTCCTGACTTTC
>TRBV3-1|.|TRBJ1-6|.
CASSQGGREDSPLHF
TGTGCCAGCAGCCAAGGAGGGAGGGAGGATTCACCCCTCCACTTT
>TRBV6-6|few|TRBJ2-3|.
CASSPRPDTQYF
TGTGCCAGCAGTCCGCGACCAGATACGCAGTATTTT
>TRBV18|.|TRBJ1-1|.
CASSPSAGDTEAFF
TGTGCCAGCTCACCAAGCGCCGGTGACACTGAAGCTTTCTTT
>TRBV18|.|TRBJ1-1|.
CASSPVSGTQFRPNTEAFF
TGTGCCAGCTCACCGGTTTCCGGGACACAATTTAGACCGAACACTGAAGCTTTCTTT
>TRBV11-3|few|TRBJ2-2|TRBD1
CASSLGQTSNTGELFF
TGTGCCAGCAGCCTGGGACAGACCTCGAACACCGGGGAGCTGTTTTTT
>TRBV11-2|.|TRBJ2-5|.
CASSLTTGTVETQYF
TGTGCCAGCAGCTTAACCACTGGCACAGTGGAGACCCAGTACTTC
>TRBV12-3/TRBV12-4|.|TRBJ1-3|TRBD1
CASSRRTGQRNTIYF
TGTGCCAGCAGTCGAAGGACAGGACAAAGAAACACCATATATTTT
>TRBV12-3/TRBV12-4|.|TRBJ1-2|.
CASITGLDGYTF
TGTGCCAGCATCACAGGGTTGGATGGCTACACCTTC
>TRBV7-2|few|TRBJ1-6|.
CASSFASGYWKATSNSPLHF
TGTGCCAGCAGCTTCGCCTCGGGGTATTGGAAGGCCACTTCCAATTCACCCCTCCACTTT
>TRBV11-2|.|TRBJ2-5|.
CASSLRRTFQETQYF
TGTGCCAGCAGCTTGCGGCGGACCTTCCAAGAGACCCAGTACTTC
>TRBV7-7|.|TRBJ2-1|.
CASSLGGGSNEQFF
TGTGCCAGCAGCTTAGGGGGGGGCAGCAATGAGCAGTTCTTC
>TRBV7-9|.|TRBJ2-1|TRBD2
CASSSPGIAGVYEQFF
TGTGCCAGCAGCTCTCCGGGAATAGCGGGAGTCTATGAGCAGTTCTTC
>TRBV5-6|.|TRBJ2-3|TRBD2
CASSLYAGGTDTQYF
TGTGCCAGCAGCTTGTATGCGGGAGGCACAGATACGCAGTATTTT
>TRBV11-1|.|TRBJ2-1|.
CASSPRPRTARSYNEQFF
TGTGCCAGCAGCCCCAGGCCGCGGACTGCCCGCTCCTACAATGAGCAGTTCTTC
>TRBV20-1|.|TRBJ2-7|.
CSAKSGTTAYEQYF
TGCAGTGCTAAATCCGGGACAACAGCCTACGAGCAGTACTTC
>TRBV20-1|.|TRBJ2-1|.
CSAKEGAFYNEQFF
TGCAGTGCTAAGGAGGGGGCCTTCTACAATGAGCAGTTCTTC
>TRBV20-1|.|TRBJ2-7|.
CSAKFVGDEQYF
TGCAGTGCTAAGTTCGTAGGCGACGAGCAGTACTTC
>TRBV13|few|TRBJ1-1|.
CASSLGHGGDTEAFF
TGTGCCAGCAGCTTAGGCCATGGGGGAGACACTGAAGCTTTCTTT
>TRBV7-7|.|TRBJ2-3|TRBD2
CASSRGPSGRADTQYF
TGTGCCAGCAGCCGGGGCCCTAGCGGGAGGGCAGATACGCAGTATTTT
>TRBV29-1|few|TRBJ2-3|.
CSVGGAGIDTQYF
TGCAGCGTTGGTGGGGCAGGGATAGATACGCAGTATTTT
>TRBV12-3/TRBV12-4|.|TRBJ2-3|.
CASSFQRQGGTDTQYF
TGTGCCAGCAGTTTCCAACGACAGGGAGGTACAGATACGCAGTATTTT
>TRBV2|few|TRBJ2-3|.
CASSWETGPDTQYF
TGTGCCAGCAGTTGGGAGACTGGTCCCGATACGCAGTATTTT
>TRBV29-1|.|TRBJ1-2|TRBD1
CSVAKMGQGNGYTF
TGCAGCGTCGCCAAAATGGGACAGGGCAATGGCTACACCTTC
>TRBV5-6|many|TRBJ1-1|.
CASSYQGGLNTEAFF
TGTGCCAGCAGCTACCAAGGGGGACTGAACACTGAAGCTTTCTTT
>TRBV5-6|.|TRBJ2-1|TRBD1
CASSAKPSGGGEQFF
TGTGCCAGCAGCGCAAAACCCTCAGGGGGTGGTGAGCAGTTCTTC
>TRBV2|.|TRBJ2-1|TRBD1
CASSRQGWSYNEQFF
TGTGCCAGCAGCAGACAGGGTTGGTCCTACAATGAGCAGTTCTTC
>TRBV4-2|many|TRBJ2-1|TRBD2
CASSQYGAGRGLALSSYNEQFF
TGTGCCAGCAGCCAATATGGAGCCGGCAGGGGACTAGCGTTAAGCTCCTACAATGAGCAGTTCTTC